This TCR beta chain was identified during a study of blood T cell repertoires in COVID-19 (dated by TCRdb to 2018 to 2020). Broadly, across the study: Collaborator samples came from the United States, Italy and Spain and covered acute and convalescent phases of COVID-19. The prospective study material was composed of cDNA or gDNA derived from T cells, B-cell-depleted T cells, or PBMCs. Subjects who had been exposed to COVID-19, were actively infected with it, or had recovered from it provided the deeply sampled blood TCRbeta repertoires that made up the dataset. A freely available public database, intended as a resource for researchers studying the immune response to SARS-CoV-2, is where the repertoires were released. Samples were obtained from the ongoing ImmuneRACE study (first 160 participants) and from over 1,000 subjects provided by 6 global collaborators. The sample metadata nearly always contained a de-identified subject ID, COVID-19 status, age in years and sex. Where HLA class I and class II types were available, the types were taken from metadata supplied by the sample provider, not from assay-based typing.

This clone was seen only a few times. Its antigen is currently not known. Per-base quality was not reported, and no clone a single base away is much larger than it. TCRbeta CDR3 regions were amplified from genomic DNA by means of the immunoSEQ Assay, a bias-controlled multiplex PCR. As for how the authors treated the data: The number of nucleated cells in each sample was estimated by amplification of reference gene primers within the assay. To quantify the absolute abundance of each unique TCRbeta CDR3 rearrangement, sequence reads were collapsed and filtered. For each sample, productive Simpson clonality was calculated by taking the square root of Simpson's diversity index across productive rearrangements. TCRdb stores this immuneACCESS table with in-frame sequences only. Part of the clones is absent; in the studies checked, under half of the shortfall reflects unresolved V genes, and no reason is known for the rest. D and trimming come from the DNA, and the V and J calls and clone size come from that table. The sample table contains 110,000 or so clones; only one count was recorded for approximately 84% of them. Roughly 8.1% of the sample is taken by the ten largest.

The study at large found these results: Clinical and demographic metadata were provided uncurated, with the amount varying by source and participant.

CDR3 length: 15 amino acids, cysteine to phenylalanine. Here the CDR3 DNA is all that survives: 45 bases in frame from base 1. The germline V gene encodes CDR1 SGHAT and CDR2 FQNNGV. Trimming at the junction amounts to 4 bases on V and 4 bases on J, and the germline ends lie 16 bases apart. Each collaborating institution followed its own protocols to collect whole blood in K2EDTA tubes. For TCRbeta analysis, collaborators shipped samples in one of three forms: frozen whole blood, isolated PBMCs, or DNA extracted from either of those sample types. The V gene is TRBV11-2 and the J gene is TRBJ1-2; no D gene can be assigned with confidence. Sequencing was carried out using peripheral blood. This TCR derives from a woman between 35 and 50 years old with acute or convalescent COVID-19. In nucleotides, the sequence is TGTGCCAGCAGCTCCCCCCGGGTTATAAGCTATGGCTACACCTTC. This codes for CASSSPRVISYGYTF.